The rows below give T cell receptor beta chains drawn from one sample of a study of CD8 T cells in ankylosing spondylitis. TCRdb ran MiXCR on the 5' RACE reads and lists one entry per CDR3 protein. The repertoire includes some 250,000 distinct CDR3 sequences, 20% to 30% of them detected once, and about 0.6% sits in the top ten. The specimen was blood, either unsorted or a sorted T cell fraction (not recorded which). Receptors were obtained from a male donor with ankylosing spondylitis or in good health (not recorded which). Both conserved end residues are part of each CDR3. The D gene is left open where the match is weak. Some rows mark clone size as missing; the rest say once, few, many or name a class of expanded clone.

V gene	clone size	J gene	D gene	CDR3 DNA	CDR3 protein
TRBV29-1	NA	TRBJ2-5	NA	TGCAGCGTTGAAGGTGGGGGCTTCCAAGAGACCCAGTACTTC	CSVEGGGFQETQYF
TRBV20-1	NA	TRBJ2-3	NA	TGCAGTGCTAGAGATCGGTCGAAATACGTTTTAACAGATACGCAGTATTTT	CSARDRSKYVLTDTQYF
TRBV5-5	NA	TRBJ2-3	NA	TGTGCCAGCAGCTTGGGTCGCGCCTATAGCACAGATACGCAGTATTTT	CASSLGRAYSTDTQYF
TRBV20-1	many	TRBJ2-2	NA	TGCAGTGCTAGAGGAAGACTCCCCGCGGGGGAGCTGTTTTTT	CSARGRLPAGELFF
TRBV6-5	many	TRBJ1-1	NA	TGTGCCAGCAGTTATTGGGGGAACACTGAAGCTTTCTTT	CASSYWGNTEAFF
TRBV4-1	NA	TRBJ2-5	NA	TGCGCCAGCAGCCACCCGTACGGGGAGACCCAGTACTTC	CASSHPYGETQYF
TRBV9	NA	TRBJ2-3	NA	TGTGCCAGCAGCGTGGAGGTCGGGCGCTCAGATACGCAGTATTTT	CASSVEVGRSDTQYF
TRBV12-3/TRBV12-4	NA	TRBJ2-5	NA	TGTGCCAGCAGTCGCGTGGCCCGGCGGGAGACCCAGTACTTC	CASSRVARRETQYF
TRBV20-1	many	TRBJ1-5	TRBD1	TGCAGTGCTAAAACAGGGGGCGCGGTAAGCAATCAGCCCCAGCATTTT	CSAKTGGAVSNQPQHF
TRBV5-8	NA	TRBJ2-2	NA	TGTGCCAGCAGCCACGCACTTGTCTCCGGGGAGCTGTTTTTT	CASSHALVSGELFF
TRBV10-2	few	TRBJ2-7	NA	TGCGCCAGCAACCGGGACGGATTAGGAGAGCAGTACTTC	CASNRDGLGEQYF
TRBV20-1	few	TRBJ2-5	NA	TGCAGTGCTAGAGCCCTCTTAGAAGAGACCCAGTACTTC	CSARALLEETQYF
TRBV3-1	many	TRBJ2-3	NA	TGTGCCAGCAGCCAAGCCCCCCTCTTGGCGACTAGCACAGATACGCAGTATTTT	CASSQAPLLATSTDTQYF
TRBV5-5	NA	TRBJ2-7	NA	TGTGCCAGCAGCTTTAGGGGCGGTGGATCCTACGAGCAGTACTTC	CASSFRGGGSYEQYF
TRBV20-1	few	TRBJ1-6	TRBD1	TGCAGTGCCACGACAGGGGGGCGGTATAATTCACCCCTCCACTTT	CSATTGGRYNSPLHF
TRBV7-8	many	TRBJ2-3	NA	TGTGCCAGCAGCTTATCCGGGTTGGACACAGATACGCAGTATTTT	CASSLSGLDTDTQYF
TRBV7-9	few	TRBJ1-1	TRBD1	TGTGCCAGCAGCCTTACAGGGGGCTTTGCTGAAGCTTTCTTT	CASSLTGGFAEAFF
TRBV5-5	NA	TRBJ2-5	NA	TGTGCCAGCAGCTCGTCAGCCCAAGAGACCCAGTACTTC	CASSSSAQETQYF
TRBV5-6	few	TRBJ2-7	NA	TGTGCCAGCAGCCTTAACAGGTCCCACGAGCAGTACTTC	CASSLNRSHEQYF
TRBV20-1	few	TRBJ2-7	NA	TGCAGTGCCGCTGGGGGTTCCTACGAGCAGTACTTC	CSAAGGSYEQYF
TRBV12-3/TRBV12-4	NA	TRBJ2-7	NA	TGTGCCAGCAGTTTGTCGAATTCCTACGAGCAGTACTTC	CASSLSNSYEQYF
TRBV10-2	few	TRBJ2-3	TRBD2	TGCGCCAGCAGTGAGTCGACCGGGGGGGCGGTAGATACGCAGTATTTT	CASSESTGGAVDTQYF
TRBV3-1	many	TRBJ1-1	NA	TGTGCCAGCAGCCAAGAGGGAGTGGAGCCGTTGGGGGCTTTCTTT	CASSQEGVEPLGAFF
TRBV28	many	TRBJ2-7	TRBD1	TGTGCCAGCAGACCCGCAGGGGGCTACCCGTCCTACGAGCAGTACTTC	CASRPAGGYPSYEQYF
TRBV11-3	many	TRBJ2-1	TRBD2	TGTGCCAGCAGCACTAGCGGGGGGGCTCTCGATGAGCAGTTCTTC	CASSTSGGALDEQFF
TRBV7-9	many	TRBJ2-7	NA	TGTGCCAGCAGCTTAGTCAGCTACGAGCAGTACTTC	CASSLVSYEQYF
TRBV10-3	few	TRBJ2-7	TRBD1	TGTGCCATCAGGCCCGGGACAGAGTACGAGCAGTACTTC	CAIRPGTEYEQYF
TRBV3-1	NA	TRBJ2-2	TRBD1	TGTGCCAGCAGCCAGGGACAGCTTGTCGGGGAGCTGTTTTTT	CASSQGQLVGELFF
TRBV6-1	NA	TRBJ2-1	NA	TGTGCCAGCAGTGACCCTGGGAATGAGCAGTTCTTC	CASSDPGNEQFF
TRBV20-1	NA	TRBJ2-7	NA	TGCAGTGCTCGGTGGGGGGACGAGCAGTACTTC	CSARWGDEQYF
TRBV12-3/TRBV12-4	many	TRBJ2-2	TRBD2	TGTGCCAGCAGTTTGGGAGGGGCGAAAGCCGGGGAGCTGTTTTTT	CASSLGGAKAGELFF
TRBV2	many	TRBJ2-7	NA	TGTGCCAGCAGTGAAGGACTCGAACTCTACGAGCAGTACTTC	CASSEGLELYEQYF
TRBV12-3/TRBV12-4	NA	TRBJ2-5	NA	TGTGCCCTCAGTCTATACCAGGGGGGAGTGGGGCAAGAGACCCAGTACTTC	CALSLYQGGVGQETQYF
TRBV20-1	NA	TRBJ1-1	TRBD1	TGCAGTGCTAGGGGGCCCCCGGGACAGGGTTCCTTCACTGAAGCTTTCTTT	CSARGPPGQGSFTEAFF
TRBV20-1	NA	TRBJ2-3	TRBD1	TGCAGTGCTAGGAGACAGGGAAGTACAGATACGCAGTATTTT	CSARRQGSTDTQYF
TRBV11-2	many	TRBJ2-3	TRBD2	TGTGCCAGCAGCTTAGGGGGGGGGTCAGATACGCAGTATTTT	CASSLGGGSDTQYF
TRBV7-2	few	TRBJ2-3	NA	TGTGCCAGCAGCGCTCGTTTGGATACGCAGTATTTT	CASSARLDTQYF
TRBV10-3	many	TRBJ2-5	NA	TGTGCCATCAGTGAGTACGAGAAGACCCAGTACTTC	CAISEYEKTQYF
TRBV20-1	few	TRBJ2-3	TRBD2	TGCAGTGCTCGGGGGACTAGCGGGGGGTTAAGTACGCAGTATTTT	CSARGTSGGLSTQYF
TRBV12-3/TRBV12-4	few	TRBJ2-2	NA	TGTGCCAGCAGTTTCATAGGGGCCGGGGAGCTGTTTTTT	CASSFIGAGELFF
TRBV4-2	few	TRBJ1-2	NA	TGTGCCAGCAGCCAAGGGCTGGACTATGGCTACACCTTC	CASSQGLDYGYTF
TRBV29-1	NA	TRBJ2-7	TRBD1	TGCAGCGTTCCCGGGGACAGAACCTCCTACGAGCAGTACTTC	CSVPGDRTSYEQYF
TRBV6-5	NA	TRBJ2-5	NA	TGTGCCAGCAGTTACTTCGGGGTTACCGAGACCCAGTACTTC	CASSYFGVTETQYF
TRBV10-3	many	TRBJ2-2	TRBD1	TGTGCCACCCGGGACAGGGGGTTCACCGGGGAGCTGTTTTTT	CATRDRGFTGELFF
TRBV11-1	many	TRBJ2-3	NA	TGTGCCAGCAGCATCCGACCTCTCAGACAGGGAGGGGTCACAGATACGCAGTATTTT	CASSIRPLRQGGVTDTQYF
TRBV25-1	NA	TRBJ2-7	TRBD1	TGTGCCAGCAGTGACGACCTTGCGACAGGGTGGTACGAGCAGTACTTC	CASSDDLATGWYEQYF
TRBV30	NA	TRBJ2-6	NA	TGTGCCTGGAGTGTAGGGTACAGCGCTGGGGCCAACGTCCTGACTTTC	CAWSVGYSAGANVLTF
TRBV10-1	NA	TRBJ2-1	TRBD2	TGCGCCAGCCCGACTAGCGGCAATGAGCAGTTCTTC	CASPTSGNEQFF
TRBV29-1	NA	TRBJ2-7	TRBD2	TGCAGCGTTGAACCCATAAACACCGGGACTAGCGGCGAAACCTACGAGCAGTACTTC	CSVEPINTGTSGETYEQYF
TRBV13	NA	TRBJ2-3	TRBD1	TGTGCCAGCAGCACCGGGACAGGGAATCAAGATACGCAGTATTTT	CASSTGTGNQDTQYF
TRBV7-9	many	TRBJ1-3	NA	TGTGCTTCCAACAGGGCGGACGGAAACACCATATATTTT	CASNRADGNTIYF
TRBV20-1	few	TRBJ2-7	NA	TGCAGTGCCCGTCCAGTTATCGGAAGCTCCTACGAGCAGTACTTC	CSARPVIGSSYEQYF
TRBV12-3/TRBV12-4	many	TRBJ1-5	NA	TGTGCCAGCAGTTTAATACAGGGCGGTCAGCCCCAGCATTTT	CASSLIQGGQPQHF
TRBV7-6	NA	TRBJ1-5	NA	TGTGCCAGCAGCGGGGCACGGGGCATCAATCAGCCCCAGCATTTT	CASSGARGINQPQHF
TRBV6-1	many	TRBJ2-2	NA	TGTGCCAGCACCCGCGCCGGGGTCACGAACACCGGGGAGCTGTTTTTT	CASTRAGVTNTGELFF
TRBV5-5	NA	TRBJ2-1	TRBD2	TGTGCCAGCAGCTTGTGGGCTCGGACTAGCGGGCTCTACAATGAGCAGTTCTTC	CASSLWARTSGLYNEQFF
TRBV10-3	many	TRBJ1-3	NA	TGTGCCATCAGTGAGAGGGGAGGAGGAAACACCATATATTTT	CAISERGGGNTIYF